The next 27 T cell receptor beta chains were all read from a single sample in a study of follicular helper T cells after annual influenza vaccination. This sample's time point: 2015-2016 season, pre-vaccination. Profiled with immunoSEQ multiplex PCR; TCRdb holds only in-frame clones, not every one. The table has about 5,800 clones, 85% seen once. The sequencing here drew on CXCR5+ CD38- circulating T follicular helper cells from blood, taken on the day of influenza vaccination. The sample's subset: circulating Tfh, non-naive CD4+CXCR5+PD-1+ (ICOS+CD38+ or ICOS-CD38-). The source is an adult who received the influenza vaccine.

The rearrangement links TRBV15 to TRBJ1-1, with D unclear. Between the trimmed V and J ends, which lost 0 bases and 5 bases, there was a span of 7 bases. This CDR3 region has 13 residues. Germline V gives CDR1 LNHNV, CDR2 YYDKDF (reference sequence). CDR3 coding DNA: TGTGCCACCAGCAGAGAAGTGGAGACTGAAGCTTTCTTT. It codes for CATSREVETEAFF.

The rearrangement links TRBV10-3 to TRBJ2-5; D unresolved. V gave up 4 bases and J gave up 2 bases, with 8 bases separating them. This CDR3 spans 13 amino acids. Germline V gene lookup returns CDR1 ENHRY and CDR2 SYGVKD. CDR3 nucleotides: TGTGCCATCAGTGTAAGCAGGCAAGAGACCCAGTACTTC. It encodes CAISVSRQETQYF.

The J gene is TRBJ2-1, the V gene TRBV7-2, with D hard to call. V was trimmed by 1 base and J by 2 bases, leaving 9 bases between them. Germline V lookup: CDR1 SGHTA, CDR2 FQGNSA. This CDR3 has 15 amino acids. CDR3 nucleotide sequence: TGTGCCAGCAGCTTAGGGGCTAGAACCTACAATGAGCAGTTCTTC. As protein: CASSLGARTYNEQFF.

The chain carries TRBV5-4 and TRBJ2-1; D unresolved. With 0 bases removed from V and 6 bases from J, the gap between germline ends came to 7 bases. The CDR3 sequence is 13 residues long. CDR1 SGHNT and CDR2 YYREEE come from the germline V gene (reference sequence). DNA for the CDR3: TGTGCCAGCAGCTTGGATGTGGGCAATGAGCAGTTCTTC. Translated: CASSLDVGNEQFF.

This chain uses TRBV25-1 with TRBJ1-4; D possibly corresponds to TRBD1 (6 bases). V lost 8 bases, J lost 0 bases, and 13 bases lay in between. The CDR3 spans 15 residues. The germline V gene encodes CDR1 MGHDK and CDR2 SYGVNS. The CDR3 is CASQDSRATNEKLFF. In DNA, the CDR3 is TGTGCCAGCCAGGACAGCCGTGCAACTAATGAAAAACTGTTTTTT. The whole variable domain, remainder taken from reference TRBV25-1 and TRBJ1-4, is EADIYQTPRYLVIGTGKKITLECSQTMGHDKMYWYQQDPGMELHLIHYSYGVNSTEKGDLSSESTVSRIRTEHFPLTLESARPSHTSQYLCASQDSRATNEKLFFGSGTQLSVL.

J is TRBJ2-5 and V is TRBV6-5; 7 nucleotides line up with TRBD2. There are 15 residues in the CDR3. The V and J ends lost 2 bases and 3 bases, in that order; junction bases with no gene match: 6. Germline assignment: CDR1 MNHEY and CDR2 SVGAGI. The CDR3 nucleotides read TGTGCCAGCAGTTACCGACTAGCTGGGGAAGAGACCCAGTACTTC. The encoded protein is CASSYRLAGEETQYF.

This chain uses TRBV5-6 with TRBJ1-2, with D perhaps TRBD1 (5 bases). The germline gives CDR1 SGHDT, CDR2 YYEEEE. V gave up 4 bases and J gave up 9 bases, with 13 bases separating them. There are 12 residues in the CDR3. The CDR3 spells CASSRTAGSYTF. As DNA, the CDR3 is TGTGCCAGCAGCAGAACTGCAGGGAGCTACACCTTC.

Note on this clone: This same CDR3 is encoded by further DNA sequences in the sample. The CDR3 DNA sequence: TGTGCCAGCAGCCCCGACTATCCGAACAATGAGCAGTTCTTC. It translates to CASSPDYPNNEQFF. V and J are TRBV11-3 and TRBJ2-1; D is possibly TRBD2 (5 bases). The V end was cut by 5 bases, the J end by 5 bases, with 13 bases between. Germline V lookup: CDR1 SGHNT, CDR2 YENEEA. The CDR3 spans 14 residues.

About this clone: At one boundary the junction diverges from the germline segment, which might be a read error. The CDR3 coding sequence is TGCGCCAGCAGTCCCCGGGGGCGGAAACGTTCCTTC. It specifies CASSPRGRKRSF. The rearrangement joins TRBV23-1 to TRBJ2-7; either TRBD1 or TRBD2 may fit D (6 bases each). TRBV23-1 is noted as an ORF with a role that remains uncertain. This CDR3 spans 12 amino acids.

This clone was seen just once. This chain uses TRBV4-1 with TRBJ2-1, with D perhaps being TRBD1 or TRBD2 (5 bases each). The CDR3 runs to 20 residues. V was clipped by 2 bases and J by 6 bases, with 29 bases between them. CDR1 and CDR2 (germline): MGHRA, YSYEKL. CDR3 coding DNA: TGCGCCAGCAGCCAACCTTCGGGACGGATAAAATCACGCGAGTTCAATGAGCAGTTCTTC. This encodes CASSQPSGRIKSREFNEQFF.

The gene calls are TRBV28 and TRBJ1-1; 7 bases map to TRBD1. V lost 5 bases to trimming and J lost 10 bases; unmatched junction nucleotides: 7. This CDR3 region has 12 residues. Per germline, CDR1 MDHEN and CDR2 SYDVKM. The CDR3 spells CASSPNRGRAFF. The CDR3 DNA reads as TGTGCCAGCAGTCCCAACAGGGGTCGAGCTTTCTTT.

This chain connects TRBV7-6 to TRBJ1-1; D unresolved. Trimming removed 1 base at V and 1 base at J, with 4 bases between. Germline V CDR1 and CDR2: SGHVS, FNYEAQ. The CDR3 extends over 13 amino acids. CDR3 protein: CASSLGRNTEAFF. CDR3 sequence (DNA): TGTGCCAGCAGCTTAGGTCGGAACACTGAAGCTTTCTTT.

The chain is built from TRBV5-1 and TRBJ1-1; 9 nucleotides align to TRBD1. V dropped 5 bases and J dropped 0; count of bases not matched to a gene: 5. The germline CDR1 and CDR2 sequences are SGHRS and YFSETQ. This CDR3 region has 15 residues. CDR3 in amino acids: CASRGGQGMNTEAFF. DNA of the CDR3: TGCGCCAGCAGGGGCGGACAGGGGATGAACACTGAAGCTTTCTTT.

In DNA form, the CDR3 reads TGCGCCAGCAGCCAAGGACGACAGTGGCCCGGGGAGCTGTTTTTT. Its translation is CASSQGRQWPGELFF. The rearrangement links TRBV4-3 to TRBJ2-2; D may be TRBD1 (5 bases). This CDR3 has 15 amino acids. CDR1 is LGHNA and CDR2 is YSLEER in the germline V gene. The V and J ends lost 1 base and 6 bases respectively, with 12 bases between them.

This clone was picked up one time. The chain couples TRBV19 to TRBJ1-4; D is undetermined. V shed 6 bases and J shed 0 bases, with 8 bases lying between them. Per the germline V gene, CDR1 is LNHDA and CDR2 is SQIVND (reference sequence). The CDR3 consists of 14 residues. CDR3: CASRMGATNEKLFF. CDR3 bases: TGTGCCAGTAGAATGGGTGCAACTAATGAAAAACTGTTTTTT.

A note on this clone: Other DNA sequences in the same sample also yield this CDR3. The chain couples TRBV7-2 to TRBJ2-2; D gene unclear. The CDR3 length is 15 residues. Per the germline V gene, CDR1 is SGHTA and CDR2 is FQGNSA. Trimming cost V 2 bases and J 6 bases, with 13 bases left between them. CDR3 sequence: CASSLNPSTSGELFF. CDR3 nucleotides: TGTGCCAGCAGCTTAAACCCCTCAACTTCCGGGGAGCTGTTTTTT.

The CDR3 DNA follows: TGTGCCAGCAGCCCCGGACTAGAGGTCTCCTACGAGCAGTACTTC. Translated: CASSPGLEVSYEQYF. The chain couples TRBV9 to TRBJ2-7; 7 nucleotides match TRBD2. J lost 0 bases, V lost 4 bases, and 7 bases had no gene match. Germline CDR1 SGDLS, CDR2 YYNGEE. The CDR3 is made up of 15 amino acids.

The chain employs TRBV10-1 and TRBJ1-2, with D tentatively TRBD1 (5 bases). Trimming stripped 0 bases from V and 2 bases from J, with 7 bases between. Germline V gene lookup returns CDR1 WNHNN and CDR2 SYGVQD (reference sequence). This CDR3 spans 14 amino acids. The CDR3, as DNA: TGCGCCAGCAGTGAGTCGGGGACGAACTATGGCTACACCTTC. This codes for CASSESGTNYGYTF.

To note about this clone: This sample also contains other DNA sequences that code for the same CDR3. The chain uses TRBV5-1 and TRBJ2-7, with TRBD2 identical over 9 bases. The V segment lost 0 bases and the J segment 2 bases; nucleotides outside the gene matches: 3. This CDR3 is built from 15 residues. The germline V gene has CDR1 SGHRS and CDR2 YFSETQ. The DNA for the CDR3 is TGCGCCAGCAGCTTGGTCGCGGGAGGGACCTACGAGCAGTACTTC. The encoded protein is CASSLVAGGTYEQYF.

This clone turned up a few times. J is TRBJ1-1 and V is TRBV19; D possibly corresponds to TRBD1 (5 bases). V was clipped by 8 bases and J by 4 bases, with 14 bases between them. The CDR3 has 13 amino acids. Looked up from germline, CDR1 is LNHDA and CDR2 is SQIVND (reference sequence). CDR3 DNA: TGTGCCAGTGGAGACCAGGGTGGCACTGAAGCTTTCTTT. This sequence encodes CASGDQGGTEAFF.

The chain has TRBV4-1 and TRBJ2-3; D is undetermined. Germline V lookup: CDR1 MGHRA, CDR2 YSYEKL. V was trimmed by 3 bases and J by 3 bases, leaving 1 base between them. The CDR3 totals 11 residues. CDR3 sequence: CASSQTDTQYF. In DNA, the CDR3 is TGCGCCAGCAGCCAGACAGATACGCAGTATTTT.

The chain uses TRBV5-1 and TRBJ2-7; 8 nucleotides agree with TRBD1. The trim removed 5 bases at V and 5 bases at J, leaving 12 bases unmatched. Germline CDR1 reads SGHRS; CDR2 reads YFSETQ. The CDR3 runs 15 residues. Written as DNA, the CDR3 is TGCGCCAGCAGACTAATCCTCGGACAGGGTGACGAGCAGTACTTC. It is translated as CASRLILGQGDEQYF.

Concerning this clone itself: The germline gene is not matched at one end of the junction; a read error may be the cause. V and J are TRBV7-2 and TRBJ2-1, with 8 bases aligning to TRBD2. Per germline, CDR1 SGHTA and CDR2 FQGNSA. This CDR3 has 15 residues. The CDR3 nucleotides read TGTGCCAGCAGTTTAGGAGCGGGAGTTTTGGGTGAGCAGTTCTTC. Protein sequence: CASSLGAGVLGEQFF.

V and J are TRBV28 and TRBJ2-5; 8 bases match TRBD2. The CDR3 length is 13 residues. The germline V gene has CDR1 MDHEN and CDR2 SYDVKM. V trimming: 6 bases; J trimming: 4 bases; junction bases outside the gene matches: 4. The CDR3, as DNA: TGTGCCAGCAGCCCCGGGGGGGCAGAGACCCAGTACTTC. Protein sequence: CASSPGGAETQYF.

The chain employs TRBV5-1 and TRBJ2-7, with 11 bases matching TRBD2. This CDR3 is built from 13 residues. The germline V gene has CDR1 SGHRS and CDR2 YFSETQ. V gave up 4 bases and J gave up 4 bases; unmatched junction bases: 1. The CDR3 DNA reads as TGCGCCAGCAGCGGGACTAGCGGATACGAGCAGTACTTC. It translates to CASSGTSGYEQYF.

The chain employs TRBV5-4 and TRBJ2-5, with D perhaps matching TRBD1 or TRBD2 (6 bases each). The V gene lost 4 bases and the J gene lost 1 base, with 11 bases spanning the gap. Germline V CDR1 and CDR2: SGHNT, YYREEE (reference sequence). The CDR3 has 14 residues. CDR3 nucleotides: TGTGCCAGCAGCCCGGGGGCAGGCCAAGAGACCCAGTACTTC. Its translation is CASSPGAGQETQYF.

The CDR3 protein is CASSIPGGDYGYTF. In DNA form, the CDR3 reads TGTGCCAGTAGTATACCCGGGGGCGACTATGGCTACACCTTC. This sequence joins TRBV19 and TRBJ1-2; D might be TRBD1 (6 bases). Trimming removed 2 bases at V and 3 bases at J, with 10 bases between. The CDR3 is 14 residues long. Germline V gene sequence: CDR1 LNHDA, CDR2 SQIVND (reference sequence).